This TCR beta chain originates from a study of blood T cell repertoires in COVID-19. Across the whole study: Specimens from acute and convalescent COVID-19 originated in the United States, Italy and Spain. In each case, the material was cDNA or gDNA derived from T cells, B-cell-depleted T cells, or PBMCs.

With V trimmed by 5 bases and J by 4 bases, 9 bases remained unmatched. The CDR3 is 15 residues long. CDR1 and CDR2 (germline): SGHAT, FQNNGV. Authors' processing steps: From reference gene primer amplification, estimates of nucleated cell counts were derived. Measured with immunoSEQ multiplex PCR; TCRdb has only the in-frame clones, and not every one. Clonal size and the V and J genes are those of that table, whereas D and trimming came from the DNA. The data contain 100,000 or so clones, approximately 92% of them seen just once; the ten biggest clones take up around 32%. V usage is TRBV11-2 and J usage is TRBJ2-3; 7 nucleotides align to TRBD1. The source is a woman of 80 years or more with acute or convalescent COVID-19. The sequenced material came from peripheral blood. CDR3 DNA: TGTGCCAGCAGCCAGACAGGGAAGGTTGCAGATACGCAGTATTTT. Protein sequence: CASSQTGKVADTQYF.